This TCR beta chain originates from a study of CD8 T cells in Susac syndrome. Study details: Treatment at blood withdrawal was none, corticosteroids, or intravenous immunoglobulin alone in Susac syndrome patients. Study-level points and caveats: Susac syndrome CD8+ repertoires were clonally expanded, most strongly in CD8+ TEMRA cells.

Reverse transcription of about 0.5 to 1 ug RNA used random hexamers. Amplification of TCR beta CDR3 was carried out by immunoSEQ multiplex PCR, which covered 54 Vbeta and 13 Jbeta segments. From the immunoSEQ multiplex PCR reads, TCRdb called clonotypes with MiXCR, one entry per CDR3 protein. The profile shows 100,000 to 150,000 distinct CDR3 sequences, around 94% of them singletons. This clonotype was found once. Its antigen is as yet unknown. Trimming pared 4 bases from V and 8 bases from J, leaving 21 bases between. This CDR3 contains 16 residues. Per germline, CDR1 SGHNT and CDR2 YYREEE (reference sequence).

This TCR was sampled from a human donor with Susac syndrome. The genes are TRBV5-4 and TRBJ1-4; possible D gene TRBD1, 6 bases. The sequencing sample was made of CD8+ T cells from PBMCs. CDR3 in amino acids: CASSQGKGGLKEKLFF. The CDR3 nucleotides are TGTGCCAGCAGCCAGGGGAAGGGGGGGCTGAAGGAAAAACTGTTTTTT.